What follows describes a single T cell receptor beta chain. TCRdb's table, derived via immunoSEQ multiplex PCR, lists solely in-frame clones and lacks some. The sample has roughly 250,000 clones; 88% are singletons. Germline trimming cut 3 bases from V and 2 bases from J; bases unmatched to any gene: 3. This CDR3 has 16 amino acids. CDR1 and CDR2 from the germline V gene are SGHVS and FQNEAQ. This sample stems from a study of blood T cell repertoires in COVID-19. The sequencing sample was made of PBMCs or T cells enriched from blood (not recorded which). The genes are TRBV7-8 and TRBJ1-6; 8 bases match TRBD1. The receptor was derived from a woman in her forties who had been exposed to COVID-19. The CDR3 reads CASSLTGAAYNSPLHF. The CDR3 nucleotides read TGTGCCAGCAGCTTGACAGGGGCGGCCTATAATTCACCCCTCCACTTT.